These 12 T cell receptor beta chains were all obtained from the same sample, sequenced in a study of shared clonotypes between healthy human individuals (dated by TCRdb to 2018 to 2021). Receptor amplification or capture employed the immunoSEQ multiplex PCR assay. Sourced from immuneACCESS, this table was stored by TCRdb with only in-frame sequences that have V and J called. A share of the clones is absent; for the studies checked, an unresolved V gene accounts for under half, and the remainder has no known explanation. The sample includes 950,000 to 1,100,000 clones, with approximately 80% observed a single time. Jointly, the top ten make up 0.6% to 0.75% of the sample. Source material: memory CD4+ T cells from PBMCs. The sample's cell subset or site, from its label and the paper: CD45RA-negative fraction. Source of these receptors: a man aged 18 to 30 in good health. Some clones in this sample may be carry-over from other donors' samples.

This clone was observed once. V is TRBV6-1 and J is TRBJ2-7; D call uncertain. The CDR3 contains 11 residues. The V end lost 3 bases, the J end lost 3 bases, and 3 bases lay between the germline ends. The V gene's germline CDR1 is MNHNS and CDR2 SASEGT. CDR3 region: CASSDHYEQYF. DNA for the CDR3: TGTGCCAGCAGTGACCACTACGAGCAGTACTTC.

Written as DNA, the CDR3 is TGCGCCAGCAGCTACACCGGGACTAGCGGGGGCCCCTACAATGAGCAGTTCTTC. Amino acid sequence: CASSYTGTSGGPYNEQFF. The V and J genes are TRBV5-1 and TRBJ2-1, with 14 bases lining up with TRBD2. The CDR3 has 18 residues. J was trimmed by 2 bases and V by 3 bases; bases with no gene match: 7. Germline-derived CDR1 and CDR2 are SGHRS and YFSETQ.

This chain joins TRBV2 and TRBJ2-7; the D gene is possibly TRBD1 (6 bases). The CDR3 is made up of 14 amino acids. V was clipped by 6 bases and J by 0 bases, with 12 bases between them. Germline V gene sequence: CDR1 SNHLY, CDR2 FYNNEI. The CDR3 region is CASRGTPNSYEQYF. For the CDR3, the DNA is TGTGCCAGCAGGGGGACACCCAACTCCTACGAGCAGTACTTC.

The chain employs TRBV19 and TRBJ1-4, with D unresolved. This CDR3 region has 16 residues. CDR1 is LNHDA and CDR2 is SQIVND in the germline V gene (reference sequence). The germline V and J ends were trimmed by 9 bases and 8 bases, with 25 bases remaining between them. The chain's CDR3 is CASTNGGLGSREKLFF. CDR3 DNA sequence: TGTGCCAGCACTAACGGAGGCTTGGGCTCAAGGGAAAAACTGTTTTTT.

The chain links TRBV5-1 to TRBJ1-1; D remains ambiguous. CDR3 size: 14 residues. Trimming removed 0 bases from V and 6 bases from J, with 12 bases in between. Germline-derived CDR1 and CDR2 are SGHRS and YFSETQ. The CDR3 DNA follows: TGCGCCAGCAGCTTGGCCCAAACGGAGGCTGAAGCTTTCTTT. It is translated as CASSLAQTEAEAFF.

This clone was picked up a small number of times. The V gene is TRBV5-1, the J gene TRBJ2-3, with D unresolved. V gave up 4 bases and J gave up 4 bases, with 19 bases separating them. This CDR3 has 16 residues. Germline CDR1 reads SGHRS; CDR2 reads YFSETQ. CDR3 protein: CASSRTKLLGADTQYF. In DNA, the CDR3 is TGCGCCAGCAGCCGTACGAAGCTCCTAGGCGCAGATACGCAGTATTTT.

The J gene is TRBJ1-1, the V gene TRBV7-6; the D gene is possibly TRBD1 (5 bases). The CDR3 extends over 12 amino acids. Trimming left V 11 bases short and J 4 bases short, with 14 bases between. Germline V gives CDR1 SGHVS, CDR2 FNYEAQ. CDR3 nucleotide sequence: TGTGCCTCCGGGGACGTACTCACTGAAGCTTTCTTT. Translation gives CASGDVLTEAFF.

This clone has only a few counts. V usage is TRBV7-2 and J usage is TRBJ2-1; possible D gene TRBD1, 6 bases. Trimming took 7 bases from V and 0 from J, leaving 13 bases between them. Looked up from germline, CDR1 is SGHTA and CDR2 is FQGNSA. The CDR3 has 15 amino acids. The chain's CDR3 is CASTSRQDSYNEQFF. In DNA form, the CDR3 reads TGTGCCAGCACTTCTCGACAGGACTCCTACAATGAGCAGTTCTTC.

J is TRBJ2-7 and V is TRBV7-2, with 10 positions matching TRBD2. The V and J ends lost 4 bases and 3 bases, in that order; junction bases with no gene match: 3. Germline-derived CDR1 and CDR2 are SGHTA and FQGNSA. The length of the CDR3 is 14 residues. CDR3 sequence (DNA): TGTGCCAGCAGCTGGGGACTAGCGTTCTACGAGCAGTACTTC. As protein: CASSWGLAFYEQYF.

The chain recombines TRBV6-1 with TRBJ2-6; 7 nucleotides agree with TRBD1. Germline assignment: CDR1 MNHNS and CDR2 SASEGT. Trimming removed 3 bases from V and 2 bases from J; junction bases left unmatched: 13. The CDR3 is 19 residues long. CDR3 nucleotides: TGTGCCAGCAGTGATCCAACGCGACAGGGTCCCGCTGGGGCCAACGTCCTGACTTTC. This encodes CASSDPTRQGPAGANVLTF.

The chain joins TRBV30 to TRBJ1-4; D is undetermined. Germline CDR1 is GTSNPN and CDR2 is SVGIG (reference sequence). Trimming pared 2 bases from V and 0 bases from J, leaving 4 bases between. This CDR3 comprises 13 residues. As DNA, the CDR3 is TGTGCCTGGAGTCTAACAACTAATGAAAAACTGTTTTTT. Translated, it gives CAWSLTTNEKLFF.

This clone appeared a single time. The J gene is TRBJ2-5, the V gene TRBV5-4; weak D call: TRBD1 (5 bases). There are 13 residues in the CDR3. Germline lookup yields CDR1 SGHNT and CDR2 YYREEE (reference sequence). V shed 0 bases and J shed 5 bases, with 8 bases lying between them. DNA of the CDR3: TGTGCCAGCAGCTTGGTAGGGGATGAGACCCAGTACTTC. It codes for CASSLVGDETQYF.